The 17 T cell receptor beta chains given below trace back to one sample, sequenced in a study of blood T cell repertoires in COVID-19. The method was immunoSEQ multiplex PCR; TCRdb's version includes in-frame clones alone and lacks a portion of them. The sample lists a few hundred thousand clones; about 90% were seen once. The sequenced sample was PBMCs or T cells enriched from blood (not recorded which). The source is a man aged 25 to 45 who had recovered from COVID-19.

The rearrangement uses TRBV20-1 and TRBJ2-5; TRBD2 aligns across 9 bases. The CDR3 totals 14 residues. CDR1 is DFQATT, CDR2 SNEGSKA, per germline (reference sequence). The ends lost 6 bases at V and 3 bases at J; junction bases unmatched: 8. The CDR3 DNA follows: TGCAGTGCGAGTAGCGGGGGCCCTAAAGAGACCCAGTACTTC. This gives the protein CSASSGGPKETQYF.

The genes are TRBV7-9 and TRBJ2-2; D is undetermined. Germline CDR1 and CDR2: SEHNR and FQNEAQ (reference sequence). V gave up 4 bases and J gave up 3 bases, with 21 bases separating them. This CDR3 region has 18 residues. The CDR3 DNA sequence: TGTGCCAGCAGCTCCTGGTCCCTGGTGGTACTGGACACCGGGGAGCTGTTTTTT. It is translated as CASSSWSLVVLDTGELFF.

The chain uses TRBV10-3 and TRBJ1-2; no clear D. The germline V and J ends were trimmed by 4 bases and 5 bases, with 11 bases remaining between them. Germline V lookup: CDR1 ENHRY, CDR2 SYGVKD. The CDR3 spans 13 residues. In DNA form, the CDR3 reads TGTGCCATCAGTGGGCAGGAGGGTTATGGCTACACCTTC. It specifies CAISGQEGYGYTF.

This sequence joins TRBV30 and TRBJ1-6; 8 bases are shared with TRBD1. Looked up from germline, CDR1 is GTSNPN and CDR2 is SVGIG (reference sequence). The CDR3 runs 15 residues. Trimming removed 3 bases from V and 5 bases from J; junction bases left unmatched: 6. CDR3 in DNA: TGTGCCTGGAGGAGGACAGGGTCGGATAATTCACCCCTCCACTTT. This translates into CAWRRTGSDNSPLHF.

The gene calls are TRBV27 and TRBJ1-2; no reliable D call. Germline V lookup: CDR1 MNHEY, CDR2 SMNVEV (reference sequence). V gave up 0 bases and J gave up 2 bases, with 7 bases separating them. The CDR3 is made up of 14 amino acids. CDR3 loop: CASSLSRENYGYTF. The CDR3 nucleotides read TGTGCCAGCAGTTTATCGCGGGAGAACTATGGCTACACCTTC.

The chain is built from TRBV2 and TRBJ2-7; 10 bases are a match to TRBD1. This CDR3 comprises 14 residues. The germline gives CDR1 SNHLY, CDR2 FYNNEI. J lost 5 bases, V lost 5 bases, and 6 bases had no gene match. CDR3 residues: CASSRDRGGDEQYF. CDR3 DNA sequence: TGTGCCAGCAGTCGGGACAGGGGTGGCGACGAGCAGTACTTC.

The rearrangement uses TRBV3-1 (or the pseudogene TRBV3-2) and TRBJ1-1; no firm D call. The CDR3 totals 16 residues. Germline CDR1 LGHDT, CDR2 YNNKEL (reference sequence). Trimming took 0 bases from V and 0 from J, leaving 11 bases between them. In nucleotides, the CDR3 is TGTGCCAGCAGCCAAGACGCGACATGGCTGAACACTGAAGCTTTCTTT. Translating gives CASSQDATWLNTEAFF.

The gene calls are TRBV5-1 and TRBJ1-1; 7 bases are shared with TRBD1. Germline V gene sequence: CDR1 SGHRS, CDR2 YFSETQ. J lost 4 bases, V lost 5 bases, and 8 bases had no gene match. This CDR3 is 14 amino acids long. The CDR3 DNA reads TGCGCCAGCAGTAACGAACAGGGGATCACTGAAGCTTTCTTT. Translation gives CASSNEQGITEAFF.

The chain combines TRBV15 with TRBJ2-5; D is undetermined. Trimming took 5 bases from V and 0 from J, leaving 13 bases between them. The length of the CDR3 is 15 residues. Germline loops: CDR1 LNHNV, CDR2 YYDKDF (reference sequence). The CDR3 spells CATSARSLYQETQYF. CDR3 DNA: TGTGCCACCAGCGCTAGGAGTCTGTACCAAGAGACCCAGTACTTC.

The CDR3 loop reads CASSISDSYEQYF. The DNA of the CDR3 is TGTGCCAGCAGCATCTCGGACAGCTACGAGCAGTACTTC. The rearrangement joins TRBV12-3 or TRBV12-4 to TRBJ2-7, with D perhaps matching TRBD1 (6 bases). The germline V and J ends were trimmed by 6 bases and 3 bases, with 12 bases remaining between them. This CDR3 has 13 amino acids.

The CDR3 here is CASSQDQTVTGSPLHF. The CDR3 DNA sequence: TGTGCCAGCAGCCAAGACCAGACAGTCACGGGTTCACCCCTCCACTTT. The V and J genes are TRBV3-1 (or the pseudogene TRBV3-2) and TRBJ1-6; D perhaps matches TRBD1 (5 bases). The CDR3 has 16 amino acids. V lost 0 bases and J 9 bases, leaving 15 bases between the germline ends. Germline loops: CDR1 LGHDT, CDR2 YNNKEL (reference sequence).

The chain recombines TRBV9 with TRBJ2-3, with 7 bases aligning to TRBD2. The junction had 5 bases not matched to a gene; V was cut back by 2 bases and J by 2 bases. This CDR3 region has 15 residues. Germline V CDR1 and CDR2: SGDLS, YYNGEE. CDR3 DNA sequence: TGTGCCAGCAGCGTGCCCGGGGGGATCACAGATACGCAGTATTTT. It codes for CASSVPGGITDTQYF. Based on the CDR3 plus reference TRBV9 and TRBJ2-3, the full variable domain is DSGVTQTPKHLITATGQRVTLRCSPRSGDLSVYWYQQSLDQGLQFLIQYYNGEERAKGNILERFSAQQFPDLHSELNLSSLELGDSALYFCASSVPGGITDTQYFGPGTRLTVL.

J is TRBJ2-5 and V is TRBV9, with D tentatively TRBD1 (6 bases). With 3 bases removed from V and 3 bases from J, the gap between germline ends came to 9 bases. Per the germline V gene, CDR1 is SGDLS and CDR2 is YYNGEE. The CDR3 covers 13 residues. The CDR3, as DNA: TGTGCCAGCAGCGCTAGGGACAAAGAGACCCAGTACTTC. Translation gives CASSARDKETQYF.

V and J are TRBV19 and TRBJ1-1, with TRBD1 matching over 8 bases. Germline trimming cut 6 bases from V and 7 bases from J; bases unmatched to any gene: 7. Germline CDR1 reads LNHDA; CDR2 reads SQIVND (reference sequence). This CDR3 comprises 13 residues. CDR3 residues: CASSITGGDEAFF. The CDR3 nucleotides read TGTGCCAGTAGCATAACAGGGGGAGATGAAGCTTTCTTT.

The chain employs TRBV10-2 and TRBJ1-1, with 7 positions matching TRBD1. Germline CDR1 WSHSY, CDR2 SAAADI. Trimming at V came to 5 bases and at J to 2 bases, leaving 20 bases not matched to a gene. The CDR3 is 19 residues long. The CDR3 protein is CASSTPFPGGGGYNTEAFF. CDR3 nucleotides: TGCGCCAGCAGTACACCTTTTCCTGGAGGGGGCGGTTACAACACTGAAGCTTTCTTT.

The chain joins TRBV5-4 to TRBJ2-1; the match to TRBD1 covers 7 bases. The V gene's germline CDR1 is SGHNT and CDR2 YYREEE (reference sequence). The CDR3 has 13 amino acids. The V segment lost 5 bases and the J segment 6 bases; nucleotides outside the gene matches: 5. The CDR3 spells CASSTYRGNEQFF. CDR3 DNA: TGTGCCAGCAGTACGTACAGGGGCAATGAGCAGTTCTTC.

The chain has TRBV12-3 or TRBV12-4 and TRBJ1-2; D gene uncertain. The CDR3 loop spans 13 amino acids. Trimming left V 2 bases short and J 8 bases short, with 12 bases between. Written as DNA, the CDR3 is TGTGCCAGCAGTTTATTCTGGGCAGGCGGCTACACCTTC. Encoded protein: CASSLFWAGGYTF.